A single TCR beta chain is shown here with its context. Antigen: not known. Enrollment shut out patients with autoimmune disease history or systemic immunosuppression. TCRdb keeps only in-frame clones here, not all; method: immunoSEQ multiplex PCR. The sample contains roughly 86,000 clones, over 80% of which appear only once. The data stem from a study of OX40 agonist ivuxolimab in advanced cancers. About the research overall: One patient with hepatocellular carcinoma and two with cutaneous melanoma, three in all, had partial responses.

Study-wide results and caveats: The mean number of expanded clones was higher in CD8+ T cells than in CD4+. Determination of antigen specificity was not performed for the expanded peripheral T cells.

Germline CDR1 and CDR2: LGHNA and YNFKEQ. V was clipped by 2 bases and J by 3 bases; unmatched bases: 2. This CDR3 spans 15 amino acids. This chain connects TRBV4-2 to TRBJ2-1, with TRBD2 matching over 9 bases. This receptor was identified in an adult with an advanced solid tumor such as melanoma, head and neck, liver or kidney cancer. The specimen comprised CD4+ or CD8+ T cells sorted from blood, sampled in a trial of the OX40 agonist ivuxolimab. The CDR3: CASSQRAGGYNEQFF. The CDR3 DNA follows: TGTGCCAGCAGCCAACGAGCGGGGGGCTACAATGAGCAGTTCTTC.